This TCR beta chain was captured in a study of T cell responses to AZD1222 COVID-19 vaccine. Overall study findings and caveats: None of the repertoires were sampled until the peak T cell response had passed.

V gave up 2 bases and J gave up 5 bases, with 7 bases separating them. In germline, CDR1 is LGHDT, CDR2 YNNKEL (reference sequence). The CDR3 has 13 amino acids. The assay was immunoSEQ multiplex PCR, and TCRdb's table has in-frame clones only and misses some. The sample includes 130,000 to 150,000 clones, roughly nine tenths of them seen just once. As regards this clone: Its specificity is not known.

The specimen comprised peripheral blood, sampled 28 days after the second AZD1222 dose. The source is an adult who received the AZD1222 COVID-19 vaccine. This sequence joins TRBV3-1 (or the pseudogene TRBV3-2) and TRBJ2-1; D is undetermined. The CDR3 is CASSQRPNNEQFF. The CDR3 DNA sequence: TGTGCCAGCAGCCAACGGCCAAACAATGAGCAGTTCTTC.